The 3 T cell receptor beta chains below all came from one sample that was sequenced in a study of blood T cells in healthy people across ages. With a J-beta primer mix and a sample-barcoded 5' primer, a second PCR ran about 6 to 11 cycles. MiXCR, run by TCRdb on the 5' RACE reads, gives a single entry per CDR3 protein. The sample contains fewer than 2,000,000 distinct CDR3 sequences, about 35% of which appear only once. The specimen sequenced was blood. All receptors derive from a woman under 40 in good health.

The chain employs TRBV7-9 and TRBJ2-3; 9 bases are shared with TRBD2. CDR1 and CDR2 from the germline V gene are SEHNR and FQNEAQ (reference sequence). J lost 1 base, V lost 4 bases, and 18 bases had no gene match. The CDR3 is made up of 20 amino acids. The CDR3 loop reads CASSSTPGPKRGAGTDTQYF. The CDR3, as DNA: TGTGCCAGCAGCTCTACCCCGGGACCGAAGCGGGGGGCCGGCACAGATACGCAGTATTTT. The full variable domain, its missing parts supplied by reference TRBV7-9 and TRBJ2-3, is DTGVSQNPRHKITKRGQNVTFRCDPISEHNRLYWYRQTLGQGPEFLTYFQNEAQLEKSRLLSDRFSAERPKGSFSTLEIQRTEQGDSAMYLCASSSTPGPKRGAGTDTQYFGPGTRLTVL.

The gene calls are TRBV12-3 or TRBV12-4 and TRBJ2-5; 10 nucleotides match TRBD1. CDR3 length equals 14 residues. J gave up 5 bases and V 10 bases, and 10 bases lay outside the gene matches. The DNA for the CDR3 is TGTGCCAACAGATCCGGGACAGGGGCTGAGACCCAGTACTTC. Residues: CANRSGTGAETQYF.

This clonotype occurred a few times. The CDR3 is CASSFRVLDIQYF. CDR3 sequence (DNA): TGTGCCAGCAGTTTTCGGGTGTTGGACATTCAGTACTTC. The V gene is TRBV27, the J gene TRBJ2-4; D is undetermined. The CDR3 has 13 residues. Germline-derived CDR1 and CDR2 are MNHEY and SMNVEV (reference sequence). Deletions cut 3 bases from V and 8 bases from J, with 11 bases between.